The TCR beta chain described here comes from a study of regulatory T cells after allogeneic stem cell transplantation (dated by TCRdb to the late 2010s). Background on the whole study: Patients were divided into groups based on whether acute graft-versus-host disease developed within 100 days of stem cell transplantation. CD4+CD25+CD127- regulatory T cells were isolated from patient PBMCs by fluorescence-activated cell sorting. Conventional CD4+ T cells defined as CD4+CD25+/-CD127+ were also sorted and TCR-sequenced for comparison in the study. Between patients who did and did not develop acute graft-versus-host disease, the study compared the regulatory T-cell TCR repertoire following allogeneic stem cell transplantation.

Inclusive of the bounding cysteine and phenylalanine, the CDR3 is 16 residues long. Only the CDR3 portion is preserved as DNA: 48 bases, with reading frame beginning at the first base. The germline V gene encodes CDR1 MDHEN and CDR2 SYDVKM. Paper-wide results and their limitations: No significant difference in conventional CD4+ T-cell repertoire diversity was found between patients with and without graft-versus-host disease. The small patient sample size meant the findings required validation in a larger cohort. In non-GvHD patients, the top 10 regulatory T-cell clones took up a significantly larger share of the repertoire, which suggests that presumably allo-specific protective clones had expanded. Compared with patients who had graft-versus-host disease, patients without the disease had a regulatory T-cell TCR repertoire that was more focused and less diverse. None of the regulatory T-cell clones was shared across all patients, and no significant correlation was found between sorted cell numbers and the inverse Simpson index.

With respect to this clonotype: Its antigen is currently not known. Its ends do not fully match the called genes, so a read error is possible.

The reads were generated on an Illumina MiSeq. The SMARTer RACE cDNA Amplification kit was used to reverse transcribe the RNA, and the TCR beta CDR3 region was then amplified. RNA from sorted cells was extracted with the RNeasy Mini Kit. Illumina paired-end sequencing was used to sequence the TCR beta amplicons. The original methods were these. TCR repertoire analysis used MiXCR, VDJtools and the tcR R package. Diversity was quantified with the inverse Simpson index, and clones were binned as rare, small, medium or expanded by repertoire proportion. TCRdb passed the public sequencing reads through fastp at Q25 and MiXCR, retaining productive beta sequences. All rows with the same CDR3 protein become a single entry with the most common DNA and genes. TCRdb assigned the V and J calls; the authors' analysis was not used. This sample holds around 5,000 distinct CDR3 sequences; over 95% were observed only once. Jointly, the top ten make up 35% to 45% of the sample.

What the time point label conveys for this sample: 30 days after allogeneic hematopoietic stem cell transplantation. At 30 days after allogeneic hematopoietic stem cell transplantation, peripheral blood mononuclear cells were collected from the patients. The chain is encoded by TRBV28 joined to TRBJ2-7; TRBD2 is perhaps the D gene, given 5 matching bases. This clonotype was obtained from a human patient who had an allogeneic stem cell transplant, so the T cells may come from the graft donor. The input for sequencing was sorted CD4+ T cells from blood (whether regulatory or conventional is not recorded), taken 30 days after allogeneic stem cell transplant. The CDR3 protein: CASSQGLARAGNDKYF. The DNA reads TGTGCCAGCAGTCAAGGACTGGCGAGAGCTGGAAACGACAAGTATTTC.